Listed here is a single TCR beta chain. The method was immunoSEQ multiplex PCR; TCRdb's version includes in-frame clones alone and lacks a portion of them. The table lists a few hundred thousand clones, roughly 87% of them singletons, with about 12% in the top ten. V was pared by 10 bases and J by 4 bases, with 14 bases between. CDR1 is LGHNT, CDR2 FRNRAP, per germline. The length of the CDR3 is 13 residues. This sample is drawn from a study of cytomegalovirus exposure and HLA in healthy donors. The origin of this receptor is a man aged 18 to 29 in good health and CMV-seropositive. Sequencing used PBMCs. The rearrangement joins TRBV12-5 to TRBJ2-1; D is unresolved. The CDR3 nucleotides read TGTGCTATTTCAAAGGACCTTTACAATGAGCAGTTCTTC. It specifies CAISKDLYNEQFF.